The 16 T cell receptor beta chains reported below all come from one sample, sequenced in a study of blood T cell repertoires in COVID-19. Libraries were prepared by immunoSEQ multiplex PCR; TCRdb keeps only in-frame clonotypes and omits some of them. The profile shows 100,000 or so clones, 81% of them singletons. The specimen was peripheral blood. Source of these receptors: a woman in her seventies with acute or convalescent COVID-19.

CDR3 amino acids: CASSVGNSGTGGEQYF. CDR3 nucleotides: TGTGCCAGCAGCGTAGGCAACTCCGGGACAGGGGGCGAGCAGTACTTC. The rearrangement joins TRBV9 to TRBJ2-7; 11 bases align to TRBD1. J was trimmed by 6 bases and V by 0 bases; bases with no gene match: 8. Germline V gene lookup returns CDR1 SGDLS and CDR2 YYNGEE. CDR3 length: 16 residues.

The chain recombines TRBV4-2 with TRBJ2-7, with 8 bases aligning to TRBD1. The CDR3 totals 19 residues. CDR1 and CDR2 from the germline V gene are LGHNA and YNFKEQ. J lost 4 bases, V lost 1 base, and 18 bases had no gene match. CDR3 sequence: CASSQGGTGGGQIVYEQYF. The CDR3 bases are TGTGCCAGCAGCCAAGGCGGGACAGGAGGGGGCCAGATCGTATACGAGCAGTACTTC.

The chain links TRBV7-2 to TRBJ2-5; D is possibly TRBD2 (5 bases). This CDR3 contains 15 residues. The germline V gene encodes CDR1 SGHTA and CDR2 FQGNSA. V was pared by 5 bases and J by 5 bases, with 18 bases between. Here the CDR3 DNA reads TGTGCCAGCAGCCCTGCTGGCCGAGGGTGGGAGACCCAGTACTTC. As protein: CASSPAGRGWETQYF.

The CDR3 bases are TGTGCCAGCAGAACCGGTTTGGAGACCCAGTACTTC. This codes for CASRTGLETQYF. The V call is TRBV2, the J call TRBJ2-5; D is unresolved. V was shortened by 6 bases and J by 5 bases, with 10 bases between the two germline ends. Germline values: CDR1 SNHLY, CDR2 FYNNEI. The CDR3 totals 12 residues.

The V gene is TRBV3-1 (or the pseudogene TRBV3-2), the J gene TRBJ2-1; 12 nucleotides match TRBD2. The V gene end was trimmed by 6 bases and the J gene end by 5 bases; junction bases not matched to a gene: 2. The germline V gene has CDR1 LGHDT and CDR2 YNNKEL (reference sequence). This CDR3 contains 14 residues. The CDR3 sequence: CASSWTSGDNEQFF. In nucleotides, the CDR3 is TGTGCCAGCAGTTGGACTAGCGGGGACAATGAGCAGTTCTTC.

The J gene is TRBJ1-1, the V gene TRBV18, with D uncertain. Germline V CDR1 and CDR2: KGHSH, LQKENI. V was shortened by 3 bases and J by 0 bases, with 14 bases between the two germline ends. This CDR3 is 16 amino acids long. The CDR3 DNA reads TGTGCCAGCTCACCTCCAGGCGGGCGAATGAACACTGAAGCTTTCTTT. Translated, it gives CASSPPGGRMNTEAFF. Drawing the rest from reference TRBV18 and TRBJ1-1, the complete variable domain is NAGVMQNPRHLVRRRGQEARLRCSPMKGHSHVYWYRQLPEEGLKFMVYLQKENIIDESGMPKERFSAEFPKEGPSILRIQQVVRGDSAAYFCASSPPGGRMNTEAFFGQGTRLTVV.

This clone was recorded a few times. For the CDR3, the DNA is TGTGCCAGCAGTTTTTACCCTAGAGCGGAGGACCACAATGAGCAGTTCTTC. This translates into CASSFYPRAEDHNEQFF. The chain couples TRBV28 to TRBJ2-1; weak D call: TRBD2 (5 bases). Trimming shortened V by 3 bases and J by 5 bases, and 20 bases separated the two germline ends. CDR1 and CDR2 (germline): MDHEN, SYDVKM. The CDR3 runs to 17 residues.

This chain joins TRBV9 and TRBJ2-3; the match to TRBD2 covers 9 bases. V shed 1 base and J 3 bases; nucleotides not matched to a gene: 12. Germline V gives CDR1 SGDLS, CDR2 YYNGEE. The CDR3 runs 18 residues. The CDR3, as DNA: TGTGCCAGCAGCGTAAGAACCGGAGGGGCGGGAGGGACAGATACGCAGTATTTT. This translates into CASSVRTGGAGGTDTQYF.

The rearrangement uses TRBV30 and TRBJ2-2, with 10 positions matching TRBD1. The CDR3 runs to 15 residues. V lost 1 base and J lost 6; bases outside the gene matches: 5. Germline V gene sequence: CDR1 GTSNPN, CDR2 SVGIG (reference sequence). This chain's CDR3 is CAWSAPTGGPGELFF. The CDR3 DNA is TGTGCCTGGAGTGCCCCGACAGGGGGCCCCGGGGAGCTGTTTTTT.

The table lists this clone with a count of one. The chain couples TRBV13 to TRBJ2-1; 8 bases map to TRBD2. V trimming: 2 bases; J trimming: 2 bases; junction bases outside the gene matches: 8. CDR1 is PRHDT, CDR2 FYEKMQ, per germline (reference sequence). The CDR3 is 17 amino acids. The CDR3 spells CASSLISSGRPYNEQFF. DNA for the CDR3: TGTGCCAGCAGCTTAATCTCTAGCGGGCGACCCTACAATGAGCAGTTCTTC.

The V gene is TRBV3-1 (or the pseudogene TRBV3-2), the J gene TRBJ1-1; a possible D gene is TRBD1 (6 bases). The CDR3 has 13 amino acids. Trimming left V 2 bases short and J 5 bases short, with 9 bases between. CDR1 and CDR2 (germline): LGHDT, YNNKEL (reference sequence). The CDR3 sequence is CASSQWTETEAFF. The CDR3 bases are TGTGCCAGCAGCCAATGGACAGAGACTGAAGCTTTCTTT.

This clone has a handful of counts. This chain joins TRBV6-2 or TRBV6-3 and TRBJ1-6, with D perhaps matching TRBD1 (6 bases). Germline V gene sequence: CDR1 MNHEY, CDR2 SVGEGT. Between the trimmed V and J ends, which lost 0 bases and 7 bases, there was a span of 10 bases. The CDR3 loop spans 15 amino acids. CDR3 in DNA: TGTGCCAGCAGTTACTCGTCAGGGGACAATTCACCCCTCCACTTT. As protein: CASSYSSGDNSPLHF.

The chain recombines TRBV30 with TRBJ2-1, with D possibly matching TRBD1 (5 bases). Germline V gene sequence: CDR1 GTSNPN, CDR2 SVGIG (reference sequence). V shed 4 bases and J shed 0 bases, with 16 bases lying between them. The CDR3 loop spans 16 amino acids. CDR3 amino acids: CAWKVSRVPSYNEQFF. CDR3 DNA: TGTGCCTGGAAGGTATCCAGGGTACCCTCCTACAATGAGCAGTTCTTC.

V usage is TRBV2 and J usage is TRBJ1-2, with TRBD1 identical over 10 bases. Losses at the gene ends were 5 bases for V and 4 bases for J; bases not matched to a gene: 10. CDR1 is SNHLY, CDR2 FYNNEI, per germline. The CDR3 has 16 residues. CDR3 in DNA: TGTGCCAGCAGTAACCGGGACAGGGGTGGGGGCTATGGCTACACCTTC. It encodes CASSNRDRGGGYGYTF.

V gene TRBV30 combines with J gene TRBJ1-1, with D possibly being TRBD1 (5 bases). CDR1 and CDR2 from the germline V gene are GTSNPN and SVGIG (reference sequence). Deletions cut 0 bases from V and 3 bases from J, with 11 bases between. CDR3 length: 14 residues. CDR3 DNA sequence: TGTGCCTGGAGTGTGGGGCGTCGGGACACTGAAGCTTTCTTT. As protein: CAWSVGRRDTEAFF.

This chain links TRBV30 with TRBJ2-7; TRBD2 might be the D (6 bases). Germline CDR1 reads GTSNPN; CDR2 reads SVGIG (reference sequence). V lost 0 bases and J lost 3, with 18 bases in between. This CDR3 spans 16 amino acids. DNA for the CDR3: TGTGCCTGGAGTGTACCCTCGGAGGGTAGCGACTACGAGCAGTACTTC. Protein product: CAWSVPSEGSDYEQYF.